A selection of T cell receptor beta chains follows, all from one sample in a study of CXCR3-negative and CXCR3-positive naive CD8 T cells. TCRdb reprocessed the 5' RACE reads, keeping one entry per CDR3 protein, no DNA. The repertoire table contains around 60,000 distinct CDR3 sequences. Material for sequencing was naive CXCR3+ CD8+ T cells from blood. These receptors originate from a human donor in good health. Some clones in this sample may be carry-over from other donors' samples. Each CDR3 is given with its conserved first and last residue.

TRBJ2-1 TRBV7-8 CASTDRVRIDEQFF
TRBJ2-7 TRBV29-1 CSVEDRESRHEQYF
TRBJ1-1 TRBV7-9 CASSSGATEAFF
TRBJ1-1 TRBV7-9 CASSLPPGLSNTEAFF
TRBJ2-7 TRBV29-1 CSGLLPDSDEQYF
TRBJ2-1 TRBV20-1 CSALPQVWDSYNEQFF
TRBJ1-1 TRBV7-3 CASRPVSGNTEAFF
TRBJ1-6 TRBV6-5 CASTTRQGTGSPLHF
TRBJ2-7 TRBV7-9 CASTPPGDYEQYF
TRBJ2-7 TRBV29-1 CSVVRGYSYEQYF
TRBJ2-5 TRBV7-2 CASSLPGAQYF
TRBJ2-7 TRBV7-9 CASRPGTGIYEQYF
TRBJ2-7 TRBV25-1 CASSVGTGNYEQYF